This T cell receptor (beta chain) was obtained from a study of blood T cell repertoires in COVID-19. Study-level information: Acute and convalescent COVID-19 samples came from the United States, Italy and Spain. The analysed material was cDNA or gDNA that came from T cells, B-cell-depleted T cells, or PBMCs.

In its sample, this clone was seen once. Source study methods: Nucleated cell number was recorded as an estimate derived from reference gene primer amplification. TCRdb's table, derived via immunoSEQ multiplex PCR, lists solely in-frame clones and lacks some. V and J calls and clone size are given by that table; D and trimming were obtained from the DNA. The sample lists roughly 230,000 clones, roughly 84% occurring once. CDR3 size: 16 residues. Germline V gene sequence: CDR1 MDHEN, CDR2 SYDVKM. V lost 4 bases, J lost 1 base, and 4 bases stayed unmatched. The sequencing sample was made of peripheral blood. This TCR was sampled from a woman of 80 years or more with acute or convalescent COVID-19. The chain combines TRBV28 with TRBJ1-1; 12 bases match TRBD1. The DNA of the CDR3 is TGTGCCAGCAGTTGGGGACAGGGGGCCCCGAACACTGAAGCTTTCTTT. This translates into CASSWGQGAPNTEAFF.